A selection of T cell receptor beta chains follows, all from one sample in a study of ipilimumab plus nivolumab after autologous stem cell transplantation. Sequencing was performed with immunoSEQ multiplex PCR; in TCRdb, only in-frame clones are kept and a portion is missing. The table has 17,000 or so clones, more than 65% seen once; the top ten hold 35% to 45%. The material was PBMCs, obtained in a trial of ipilimumab plus nivolumab as post-transplant consolidation. All receptors come from a male donor with diffuse large B-cell lymphoma. The CDR3 runs from the conserved cysteine through the conserved F or W. A D gene is named only where the DNA matches it firmly. Clone size appears in some rows only: once, few, many, or a class for an expanded clone.

D gene: NA
J gene: TRBJ1-4
clone size: once
V gene: TRBV5-3
CDR3 protein: CASSLAGIDEKLFF
CDR3 DNA: TGTGCCAGCAGCTTGGCGGGGATCGATGAAAAACTGTTTTTT

D gene: TRBD2
J gene: TRBJ2-5
clone size: once
V gene: TRBV6-1
CDR3 protein: CASRETSGRMTQYF
CDR3 DNA: TGTGCCAGCAGAGAGACTAGCGGGAGGATGACCCAGTACTTC

D gene: NA
J gene: TRBJ1-2
clone size: few
V gene: TRBV2
CDR3 protein: CATSRSNYGYTF
CDR3 DNA: TGTGCCACCTCGAGGAGTAACTATGGCTACACCTTC

D gene: NA
J gene: TRBJ1-2
clone size: NA
V gene: TRBV30
CDR3 protein: CAWSVQDSSSTF
CDR3 DNA: TGTGCCTGGAGTGTACAAGACAGCTCCAGCACCTTC

D gene: NA
J gene: TRBJ2-3
clone size: NA
V gene: TRBV9
CDR3 protein: CASSGSSWGTDTQYF
CDR3 DNA: TGTGCCAGCAGCGGATCTAGCTGGGGCACAGATACGCAGTATTTT

D gene: NA
J gene: TRBJ2-7
clone size: NA
V gene: TRBV6-1
CDR3 protein: CASSMARGSYEQYF
CDR3 DNA: TGTGCCAGCAGTATGGCCCGGGGAAGCTACGAGCAGTACTTC

D gene: NA
J gene: TRBJ1-1
clone size: medium-sized
V gene: TRBV7-9
CDR3 protein: CASSLRAGRNTEAFF
CDR3 DNA: TGTGCCAGCAGCTTACGGGCAGGGAGGAACACTGAAGCTTTCTTT

D gene: TRBD2
J gene: TRBJ2-2
clone size: once
V gene: TRBV15
CDR3 protein: CATSRSGGTNTGELFF
CDR3 DNA: TGTGCCACCAGCAGGTCGGGAGGTACTAACACCGGGGAGCTGTTTTTT

D gene: TRBD2
J gene: TRBJ2-7
clone size: once
V gene: TRBV7-9
CDR3 protein: CASSFPGLLYEQYF
CDR3 DNA: TGTGCCAGCAGCTTTCCGGGACTATTATACGAGCAGTACTTC

D gene: NA
J gene: TRBJ2-1
clone size: NA
V gene: TRBV20-1
CDR3 protein: CNARGGGEQFF
CDR3 DNA: TGCAATGCTAGAGGGGGGGGAGAGCAGTTCTTC

D gene: NA
J gene: TRBJ2-7
clone size: NA
V gene: TRBV21-1
CDR3 protein: CASDGQGVPYEQYF
CDR3 DNA: TGTGCCAGTGATGGACAGGGCGTTCCCTACGAGCAGTACTTC

D gene: TRBD1
J gene: TRBJ1-2
clone size: NA
V gene: TRBV6-6
CDR3 protein: CASSRQGVYYGYTF
CDR3 DNA: TGTGCCAGCAGTCGACAGGGGGTGTACTATGGCTACACCTTC

D gene: TRBD1
J gene: TRBJ1-5
clone size: NA
V gene: TRBV7-7
CDR3 protein: CASTVGRGQGNQPQHF
CDR3 DNA: TGTGCTAGCACCGTAGGGAGGGGACAGGGCAATCAGCCCCAGCATTTT

D gene: TRBD1
J gene: TRBJ1-2
clone size: once
V gene: TRBV7-6
CDR3 protein: CASSSPRGGGEMSGYTF
CDR3 DNA: TGTGCCAGCAGCTCGCCCCGAGGAGGGGGCGAGATGAGTGGCTACACCTTC

D gene: NA
J gene: TRBJ2-1
clone size: NA
V gene: TRBV15
CDR3 protein: CATSRLDSNEQFF
CDR3 DNA: TGTGCCACCAGCAGGCTGGACAGCAATGAGCAGTTCTTC

D gene: NA
J gene: TRBJ1-2
clone size: NA
V gene: TRBV5-1
CDR3 protein: CASSPLTAYGYTF
CDR3 DNA: TGCGCCAGCAGTCCCCTGACGGCCTATGGCTACACCTTC

D gene: TRBD1
J gene: TRBJ1-1
clone size: NA
V gene: TRBV2
CDR3 protein: CASRDRGYMNTEAFF
CDR3 DNA: TGTGCCAGCAGGGACAGGGGCTACATGAACACTGAAGCTTTCTTT

D gene: NA
J gene: TRBJ2-6
clone size: few
V gene: TRBV11-1
CDR3 protein: CASSDRWGANVLTF
CDR3 DNA: TGTGCCAGCAGCGATCGGTGGGGGGCCAACGTCCTGACTTTC

D gene: NA
J gene: TRBJ2-5
clone size: NA
V gene: TRBV20-1
CDR3 protein: CSAGQWETQYF
CDR3 DNA: TGCAGTGCCGGACAGTGGGAGACCCAGTACTTC

D gene: NA
J gene: TRBJ1-1
clone size: NA
V gene: TRBV6-1
CDR3 protein: CASSPPNTEAFF
CDR3 DNA: TGTGCCAGCAGCCCACCGAACACTGAAGCTTTCTTT

D gene: NA
J gene: TRBJ2-1
clone size: NA
V gene: TRBV10-3
CDR3 protein: CAISEGTGTQFF
CDR3 DNA: TGTGCCATCAGTGAGGGAACCGGGACCCAGTTCTTC

D gene: NA
J gene: TRBJ1-6
clone size: NA
V gene: TRBV7-9
CDR3 protein: CASSSGDAADSPLHF
CDR3 DNA: TGTGCCAGCAGCTCGGGGGACGCGGCGGATTCACCCCTCCACTTT

D gene: NA
J gene: TRBJ1-2
clone size: NA
V gene: TRBV11-2
CDR3 protein: CASAQLPPWRYGYTF
CDR3 DNA: TGTGCCAGCGCTCAGTTACCGCCTTGGAGGTACGGCTACACCTTC

D gene: NA
J gene: TRBJ2-5
clone size: NA
V gene: TRBV5-4
CDR3 protein: CASSSTLGETQYF
CDR3 DNA: TGTGCCAGCAGTTCTACTTTGGGGGAGACCCAGTACTTC

D gene: TRBD2
J gene: TRBJ2-7
clone size: NA
V gene: TRBV5-4
CDR3 protein: CASSPGVGLAGGGEQYF
CDR3 DNA: TGTGCCAGCAGCCCAGGGGTAGGGCTAGCGGGAGGCGGAGAGCAGTACTTC

D gene: NA
J gene: TRBJ2-7
clone size: NA
V gene: TRBV1
CDR3 protein: CTSSLSQKQPIAGVNEQYF
CDR3 DNA: TGCACCAGCAGCCTATCCCAGAAACAGCCCATAGCGGGAGTTAACGAGCAGTACTTC

D gene: NA
J gene: TRBJ2-5
clone size: NA
V gene: TRBV5-1
CDR3 protein: CASSLTTLGETQYF
CDR3 DNA: TGCGCCAGCAGCTTGACGACCTTAGGGGAGACCCAGTACTTC

D gene: NA
J gene: TRBJ2-3
clone size: NA
V gene: TRBV11-3
CDR3 protein: CASSLDLAGPGTDTQYF
CDR3 DNA: TGTGCCAGCAGCTTAGATCTCGCGGGGCCGGGGACAGATACGCAGTATTTT

D gene: NA
J gene: TRBJ1-1
clone size: NA
V gene: TRBV28
CDR3 protein: CASSLIGEAFF
CDR3 DNA: TGTGCCAGCAGTTTGATAGGGGAAGCTTTCTTT

D gene: NA
J gene: TRBJ1-1
clone size: NA
V gene: TRBV2
CDR3 protein: CASRGVGTEAFF
CDR3 DNA: TGTGCCAGCCGAGGGGTTGGGACTGAAGCTTTCTTT

D gene: NA
J gene: TRBJ2-1
clone size: NA
V gene: TRBV30
CDR3 protein: CAWSEAMNEQFF
CDR3 DNA: TGTGCCTGGAGTGAAGCTATGAATGAGCAGTTCTTC

D gene: NA
J gene: TRBJ2-7
clone size: few
V gene: TRBV10-1
CDR3 protein: CASSESGGYEQYF
CDR3 DNA: TGCGCCAGCAGTGAGTCGGGGGGCTACGAGCAGTACTTC

D gene: TRBD1
J gene: TRBJ1-1
clone size: NA
V gene: TRBV4-1
CDR3 protein: CASSQDLTGGNTEAFF
CDR3 DNA: TGCGCCAGCAGCCAAGATTTGACAGGGGGGAACACTGAAGCTTTCTTT

D gene: NA
J gene: TRBJ2-3
clone size: NA
V gene: TRBV5-4
CDR3 protein: CASSLWLGGVGDTQYF
CDR3 DNA: TGTGCCAGCAGCTTGTGGCTAGGAGGTGTGGGGGATACGCAGTATTTT

D gene: TRBD2
J gene: TRBJ2-5
clone size: NA
V gene: TRBV19
CDR3 protein: CASSIRRGGGETQYF
CDR3 DNA: TGTGCCAGTAGTATTCGGCGGGGGGGCGGAGAGACCCAGTACTTC

D gene: NA
J gene: TRBJ2-5
clone size: NA
V gene: TRBV7-9
CDR3 protein: CASRQAGPETQYF
CDR3 DNA: TGTGCCAGCAGGCAAGCCGGGCCCGAGACCCAGTACTTC

D gene: NA
J gene: TRBJ2-3
clone size: once
V gene: TRBV7-2
CDR3 protein: CASSRTDWADTQYF
CDR3 DNA: TGTGCCAGCAGCCGAACGGACTGGGCAGATACGCAGTATTTT

D gene: NA
J gene: TRBJ2-5
clone size: few
V gene: TRBV18
CDR3 protein: CASSSREEQYF
CDR3 DNA: TGTGCCAGCTCATCAAGGGAGGAGCAGTACTTC

D gene: NA
J gene: TRBJ2-5
clone size: NA
V gene: TRBV10-2
CDR3 protein: CASRGSILEETQYF
CDR3 DNA: TGCGCCAGCCGAGGGAGTATCCTGGAAGAGACCCAGTACTTC

D gene: NA
J gene: TRBJ1-1
clone size: once
V gene: TRBV5-1
CDR3 protein: CASSLDRGILMNTEAFF
CDR3 DNA: TGCGCCAGCAGCTTGGATCGGGGGATACTCATGAACACTGAAGCTTTCTTT

D gene: NA
J gene: TRBJ1-1
clone size: NA
V gene: TRBV19
CDR3 protein: CASSASGALNTEAFF
CDR3 DNA: TGTGCCAGTAGTGCCTCAGGGGCTTTGAACACTGAAGCTTTCTTT